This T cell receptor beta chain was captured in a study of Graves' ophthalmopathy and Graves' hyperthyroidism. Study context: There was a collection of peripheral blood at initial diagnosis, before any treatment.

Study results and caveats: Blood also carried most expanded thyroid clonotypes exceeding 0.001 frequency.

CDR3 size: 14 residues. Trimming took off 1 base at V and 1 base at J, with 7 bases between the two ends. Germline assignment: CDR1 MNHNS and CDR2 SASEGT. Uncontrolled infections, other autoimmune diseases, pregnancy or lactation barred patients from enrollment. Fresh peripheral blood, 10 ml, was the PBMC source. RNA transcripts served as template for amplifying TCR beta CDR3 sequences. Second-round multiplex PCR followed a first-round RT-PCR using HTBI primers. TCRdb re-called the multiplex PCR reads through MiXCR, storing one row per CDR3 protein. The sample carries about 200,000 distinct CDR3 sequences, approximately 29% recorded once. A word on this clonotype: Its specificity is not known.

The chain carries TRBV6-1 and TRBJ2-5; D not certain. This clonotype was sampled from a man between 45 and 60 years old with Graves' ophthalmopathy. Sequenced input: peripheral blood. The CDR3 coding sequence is TGTGCCAGCAGTGAAGGTGGGCCCCAAGAGACCCAGTACTTC. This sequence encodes CASSEGGPQETQYF.